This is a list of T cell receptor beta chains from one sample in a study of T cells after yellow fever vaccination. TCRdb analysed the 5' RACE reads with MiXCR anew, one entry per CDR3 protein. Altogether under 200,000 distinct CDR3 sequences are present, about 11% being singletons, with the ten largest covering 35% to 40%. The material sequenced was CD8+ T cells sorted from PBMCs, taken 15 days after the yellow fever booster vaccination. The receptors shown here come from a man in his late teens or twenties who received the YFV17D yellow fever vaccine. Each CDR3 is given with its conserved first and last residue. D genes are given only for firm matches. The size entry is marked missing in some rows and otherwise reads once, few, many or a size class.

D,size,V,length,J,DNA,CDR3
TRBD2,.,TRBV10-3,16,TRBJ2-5,TGTGCCATCAGTGAGGGACTAGCCCGGGGCTGGGAGACCCAGTACTTC,CAISEGLARGWETQYF
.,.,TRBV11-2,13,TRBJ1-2,TGTGCCAGCAGTTACGTGGAGGGCGGTGGCTACACCTTC,CASSYVEGGGYTF
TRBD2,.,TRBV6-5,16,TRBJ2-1,TGTGCCAGCAGCCCCCTTCCCCTAGCGGAGTACAATGAGCAGTTCTTC,CASSPLPLAEYNEQFF
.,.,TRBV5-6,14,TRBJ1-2,TGTGCCAGCAGCTTGGCGGGGGGGTCCGGTGGCTACACCTTC,CASSLAGGSGGYTF
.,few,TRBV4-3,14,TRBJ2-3,TGCGCCAGCAGCCACGCCGGGACCGAGAGTACGCAGTATTTT,CASSHAGTESTQYF
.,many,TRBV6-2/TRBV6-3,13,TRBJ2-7,TGTGCCAGCACCACGACAAGCGGGTTCGAGCAGTACTTC,CASTTTSGFEQYF
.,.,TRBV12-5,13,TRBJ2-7,TGTGCTAGTGTCTCAGGGAGGTCCTACGAGCAGTACTTC,CASVSGRSYEQYF
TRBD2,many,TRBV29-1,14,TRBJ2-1,TGCAGCGTTTCCCTAGCGGGGATTAACAATGAGCAGTTCTTC,CSVSLAGINNEQFF
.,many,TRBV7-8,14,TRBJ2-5,TGTGCCAGCAGCTTAGACCAGGTATCGGAGACCCAGTACTTC,CASSLDQVSETQYF
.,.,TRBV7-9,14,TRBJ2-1,TGTGCCAGCAGCTTAGGACGATCTCACAATGAGCAGTTCTTC,CASSLGRSHNEQFF
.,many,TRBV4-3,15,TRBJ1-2,TGCGCCAGCAGCCAAGATTTTGGGGACTCCTATGGCTACACCTTC,CASSQDFGDSYGYTF
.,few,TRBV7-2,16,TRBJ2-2,TGTGCCAGTGCGCTCGGTCCAGCCTTTAACACCGGGGAGCTGTTTTTT,CASALGPAFNTGELFF
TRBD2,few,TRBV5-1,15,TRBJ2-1,TGCGCCAGCAGCTTGAAAGCGGGGGGATACAATGAGCAGTTCTTC,CASSLKAGGYNEQFF
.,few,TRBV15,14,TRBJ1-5,TGTGCCACCAGCAGAGCACGATCCAAGGGGCCCCAGCATTTT,CATSRARSKGPQHF
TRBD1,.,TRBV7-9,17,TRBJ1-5,TGTGCCAGCAGCCCCGGGACAGGGGCGGTACGCAATCAGCCCCAGCATTTT,CASSPGTGAVRNQPQHF
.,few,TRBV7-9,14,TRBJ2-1,TGTGCCAGCAGCCACCGGGACCGTCCCAATGAGCAGTTCTTC,CASSHRDRPNEQFF
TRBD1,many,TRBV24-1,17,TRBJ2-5,TGTGCCACCAGTGACAACATAAGGGGGCAGGGAAATGAGACCCAGTACTTC,CATSDNIRGQGNETQYF
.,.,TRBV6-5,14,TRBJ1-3,TGTGCCAGCAGTTATGGGGGTTCTGGAAACACCATATATTTT,CASSYGGSGNTIYF
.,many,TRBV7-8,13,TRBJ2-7,TGTGCCAGCAGCCCGGGACTCCCCTACGAGCAGTACTTC,CASSPGLPYEQYF
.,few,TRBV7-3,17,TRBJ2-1,TGTGCCAGCGCCCCGAATGCAGTCACGAACTCCTACAATGAGCAGTTCTTC,CASAPNAVTNSYNEQFF
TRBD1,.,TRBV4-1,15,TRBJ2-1,TGCGCCAGCAGCCAAAGGCCGGGACAGGTTGATGAGCAGTTCTTC,CASSQRPGQVDEQFF
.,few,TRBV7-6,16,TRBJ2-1,TGTGCCAGCAGCTTATCACTTCAGAGCTCCTACAATGAGCAGTTCTTC,CASSLSLQSSYNEQFF
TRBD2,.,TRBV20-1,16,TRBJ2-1,TGCAGTGCTTACCCTCTTCTAGCGGGGGGTTACAATGAGCAGTTCTTC,CSAYPLLAGGYNEQFF
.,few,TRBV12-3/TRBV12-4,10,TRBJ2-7,TGTGCCAGCACCCCCTACGAGCAGTACTTC,CASTPYEQYF
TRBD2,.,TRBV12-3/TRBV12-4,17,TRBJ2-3,TGTGCCAGCAGTTTAGAAGGACTAGCGGGGGGATACGATACGCAGTATTTT,CASSLEGLAGGYDTQYF
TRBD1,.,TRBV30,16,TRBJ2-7,TGTGCCTGGAGTGCACTATCAGTGGACAGGGCCTACGAGCAGTACTTC,CAWSALSVDRAYEQYF
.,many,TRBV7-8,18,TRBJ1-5,TGTGCCAGCAGCTTATTTCAACATCGGGGATCTCGGAGGGGGCCCCAGCATTTT,CASSLFQHRGSRRGPQHF
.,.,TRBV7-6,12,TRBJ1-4,TGTGCCAGCAGCTCGGCTAATGAAAAACTGTTTTTT,CASSSANEKLFF
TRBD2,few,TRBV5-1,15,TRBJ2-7,TGCGCCAGCAGCTCTCTTAGCGGGGGGGCCGGCGAGCAGTACTTC,CASSSLSGGAGEQYF
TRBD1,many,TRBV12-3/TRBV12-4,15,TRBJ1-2,TGTGCCAGCAGTCCGCCTTCTGGACAGGGCTGGGGCTACACCTTC,CASSPPSGQGWGYTF
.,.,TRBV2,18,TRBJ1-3,TGTGCCAGCAGTCCTTCGTCGGGGTTAGACAGTCGCGGAAACACCATATATTTT,CASSPSSGLDSRGNTIYF
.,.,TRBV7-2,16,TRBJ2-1,TGTGCCAGCAGCTTAGTAAGGGGGGCTGCGTACAATGAGCAGTTCTTC,CASSLVRGAAYNEQFF
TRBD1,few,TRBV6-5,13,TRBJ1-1,TGTGCCAGCGGGAACAGGGGGAACACTGAAGCTTTCTTT,CASGNRGNTEAFF
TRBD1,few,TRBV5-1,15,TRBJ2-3,TGCGCCAGCACCCTGGGACAGGGGGGTACAGATACGCAGTATTTT,CASTLGQGGTDTQYF
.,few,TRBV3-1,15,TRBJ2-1,TGTGCCAGCAGCCCCTGGAAGGGAGCCTACAATGAGCAGTTCTTC,CASSPWKGAYNEQFF
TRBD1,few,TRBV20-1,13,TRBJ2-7,TGCAGTGCAAGCCCGGACAGGGGCAACGAGCAGTACTTC,CSASPDRGNEQYF
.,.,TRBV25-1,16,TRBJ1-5,TGTGCCAGCAGTGAGGGCTTGCAGGGAAGCAATCAGCCCCAGCATTTT,CASSEGLQGSNQPQHF
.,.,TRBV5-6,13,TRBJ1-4,TGTGCCAGCAGCTTGGGAGGAACGGAAAAACTGTTTTTT,CASSLGGTEKLFF